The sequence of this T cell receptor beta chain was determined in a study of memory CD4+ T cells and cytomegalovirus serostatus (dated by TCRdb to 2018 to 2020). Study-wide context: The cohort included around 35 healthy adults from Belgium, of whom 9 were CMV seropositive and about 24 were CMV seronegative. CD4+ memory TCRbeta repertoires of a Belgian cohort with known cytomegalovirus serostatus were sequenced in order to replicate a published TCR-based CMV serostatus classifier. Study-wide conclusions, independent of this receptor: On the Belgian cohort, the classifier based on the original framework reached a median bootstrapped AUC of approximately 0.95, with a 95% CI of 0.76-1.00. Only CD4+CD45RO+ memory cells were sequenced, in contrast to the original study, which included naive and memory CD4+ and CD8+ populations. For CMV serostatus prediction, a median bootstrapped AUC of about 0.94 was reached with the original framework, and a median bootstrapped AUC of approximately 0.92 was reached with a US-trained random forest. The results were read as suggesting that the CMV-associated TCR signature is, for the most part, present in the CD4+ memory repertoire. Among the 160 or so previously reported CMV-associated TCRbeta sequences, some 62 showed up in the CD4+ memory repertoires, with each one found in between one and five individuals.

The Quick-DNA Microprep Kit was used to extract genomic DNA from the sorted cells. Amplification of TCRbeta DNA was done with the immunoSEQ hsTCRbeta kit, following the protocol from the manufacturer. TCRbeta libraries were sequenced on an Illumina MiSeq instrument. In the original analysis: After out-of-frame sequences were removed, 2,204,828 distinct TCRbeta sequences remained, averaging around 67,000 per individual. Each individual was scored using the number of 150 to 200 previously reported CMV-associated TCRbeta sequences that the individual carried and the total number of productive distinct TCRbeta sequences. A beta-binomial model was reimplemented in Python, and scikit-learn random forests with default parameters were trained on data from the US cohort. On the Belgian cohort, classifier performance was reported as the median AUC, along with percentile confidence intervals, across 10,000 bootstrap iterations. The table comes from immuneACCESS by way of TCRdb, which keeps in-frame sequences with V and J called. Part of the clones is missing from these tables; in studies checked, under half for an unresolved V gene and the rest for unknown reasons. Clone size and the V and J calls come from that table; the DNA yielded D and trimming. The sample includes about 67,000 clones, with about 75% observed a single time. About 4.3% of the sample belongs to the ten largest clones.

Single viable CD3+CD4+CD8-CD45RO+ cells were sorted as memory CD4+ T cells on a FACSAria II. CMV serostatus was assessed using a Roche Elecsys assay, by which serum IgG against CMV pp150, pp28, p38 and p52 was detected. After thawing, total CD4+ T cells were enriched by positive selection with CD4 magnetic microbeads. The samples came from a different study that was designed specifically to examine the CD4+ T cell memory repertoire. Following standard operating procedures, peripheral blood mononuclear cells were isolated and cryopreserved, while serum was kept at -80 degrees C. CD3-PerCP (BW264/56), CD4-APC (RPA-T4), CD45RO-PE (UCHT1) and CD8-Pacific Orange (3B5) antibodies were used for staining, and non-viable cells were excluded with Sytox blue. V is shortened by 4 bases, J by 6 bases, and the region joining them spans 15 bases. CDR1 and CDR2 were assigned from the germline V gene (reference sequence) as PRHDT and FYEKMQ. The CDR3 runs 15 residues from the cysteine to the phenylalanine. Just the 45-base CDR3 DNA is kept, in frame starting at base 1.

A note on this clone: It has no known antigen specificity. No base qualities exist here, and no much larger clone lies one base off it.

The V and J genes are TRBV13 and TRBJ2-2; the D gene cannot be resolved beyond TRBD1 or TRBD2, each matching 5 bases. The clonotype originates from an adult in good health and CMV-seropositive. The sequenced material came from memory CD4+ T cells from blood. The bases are TGTGCCAGCAGCTCTGGGGGAGTCCGGTCCGGGGAGCTGTTTTTT. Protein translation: CASSSGGVRSGELFF.